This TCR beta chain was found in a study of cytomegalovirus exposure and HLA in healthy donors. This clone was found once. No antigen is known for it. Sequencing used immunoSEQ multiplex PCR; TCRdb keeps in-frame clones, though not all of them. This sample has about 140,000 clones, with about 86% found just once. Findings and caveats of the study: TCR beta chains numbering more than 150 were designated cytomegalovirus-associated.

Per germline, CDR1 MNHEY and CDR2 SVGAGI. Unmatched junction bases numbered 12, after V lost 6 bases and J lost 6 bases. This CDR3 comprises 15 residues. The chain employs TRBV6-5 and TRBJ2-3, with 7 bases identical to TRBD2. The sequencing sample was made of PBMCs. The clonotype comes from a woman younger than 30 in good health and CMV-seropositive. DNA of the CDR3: TGTGCCAGCAGAGACCGACTAGCTGGGGCCGATACGCAGTATTTT. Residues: CASRDRLAGADTQYF.